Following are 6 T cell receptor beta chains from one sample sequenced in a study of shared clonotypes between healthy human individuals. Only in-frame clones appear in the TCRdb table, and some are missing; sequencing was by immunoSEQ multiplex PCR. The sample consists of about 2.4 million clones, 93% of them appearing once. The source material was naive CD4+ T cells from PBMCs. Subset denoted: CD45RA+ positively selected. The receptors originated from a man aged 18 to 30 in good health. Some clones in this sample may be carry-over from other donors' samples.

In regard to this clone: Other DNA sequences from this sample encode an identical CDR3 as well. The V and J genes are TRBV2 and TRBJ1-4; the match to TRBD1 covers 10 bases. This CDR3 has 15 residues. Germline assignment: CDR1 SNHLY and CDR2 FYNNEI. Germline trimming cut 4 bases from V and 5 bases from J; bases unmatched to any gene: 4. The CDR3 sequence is CASSGQGALNEKLFF. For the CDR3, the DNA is TGTGCCAGCAGTGGACAGGGGGCCCTCAATGAAAAACTGTTTTTT.

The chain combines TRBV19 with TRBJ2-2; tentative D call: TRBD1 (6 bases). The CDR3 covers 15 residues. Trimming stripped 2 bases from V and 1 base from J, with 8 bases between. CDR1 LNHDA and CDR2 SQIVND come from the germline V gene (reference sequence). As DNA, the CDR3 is TGTGCCAGTAGTATAAGGACAGTGAACACCGGGGAGCTGTTTTTT. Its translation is CASSIRTVNTGELFF.

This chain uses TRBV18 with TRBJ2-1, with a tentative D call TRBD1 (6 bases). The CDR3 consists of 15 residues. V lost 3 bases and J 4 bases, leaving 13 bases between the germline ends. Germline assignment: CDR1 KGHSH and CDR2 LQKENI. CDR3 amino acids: CASSPGTSVYNEQFF. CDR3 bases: TGTGCCAGCTCACCCGGGACATCCGTTTACAATGAGCAGTTCTTC.

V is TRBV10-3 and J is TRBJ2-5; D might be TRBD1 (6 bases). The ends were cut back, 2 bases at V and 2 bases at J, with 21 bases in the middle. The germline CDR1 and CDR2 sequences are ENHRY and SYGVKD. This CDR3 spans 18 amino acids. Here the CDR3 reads CAISESSVYGDTQETQYF. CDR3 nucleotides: TGTGCCATCAGTGAGAGCTCTGTGTACGGGGACACACAAGAGACCCAGTACTTC.

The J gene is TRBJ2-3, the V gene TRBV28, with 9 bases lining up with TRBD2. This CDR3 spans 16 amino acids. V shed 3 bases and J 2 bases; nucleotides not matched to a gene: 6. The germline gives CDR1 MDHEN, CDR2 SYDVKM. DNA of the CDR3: TGTGCCAGCAGTTTCTTGCGGGAGGGCCCCACAGATACGCAGTATTTT. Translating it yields CASSFLREGPTDTQYF. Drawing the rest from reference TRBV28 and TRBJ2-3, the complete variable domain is DVKVTQSSRYLVKRTGEKVFLECVQDMDHENMFWYRQDPGLGLRLIYFSYDVKMKEKGDIPEGYSVSREKKERFSLILESASTNQTSMYLCASSFLREGPTDTQYFGPGTRLTVL.

The CDR3 sequence: CASSLVGRTSTEAFF. CDR3 DNA sequence: TGTGCCAGCAGCTTGGTGGGACGGACAAGCACTGAAGCTTTCTTT. The chain joins TRBV5-4 to TRBJ1-1; D perhaps matches TRBD1 (5 bases). With 0 bases removed from V and 4 bases from J, the gap between germline ends came to 13 bases. The CDR3 loop spans 15 amino acids. CDR1 is SGHNT and CDR2 is YYREEE in the germline V gene (reference sequence).